This TCR beta chain was identified during a study of T cell responses to AZD1222 COVID-19 vaccine. Remarks on this clone: Its antigen is unknown.

General observations from the study: Vaccine-related CD4 TCRs covered spike, predominating at 160-218 and 743-854. Baseline seropositivity characterized only six AZD1222 recipients.

CDR3 length: 14 residues. Germline V gene data show CDR1 as GTSNPN and CDR2 as SVGIG (reference sequence). The ends were cut back, 5 bases at V and 4 bases at J, with 18 bases in the middle. Combined were second doses at about 4 or about 12 weeks. Generated by immunoSEQ multiplex PCR, the TCRdb table keeps only in-frame clones and is missing some. This sample has some 190,000 clones, with roughly nine tenths found just once. J is TRBJ2-7 and V is TRBV30, with D maybe TRBD2 (7 bases). The origin of this receptor is an adult who received the AZD1222 COVID-19 vaccine. The sequencing used peripheral blood, collected 28 days after the second AZD1222 dose. Here the CDR3 reads CAWRTRGGRYEQYF. The CDR3, as DNA: TGTGCCTGGCGGACAAGGGGGGGTAGGTACGAGCAGTACTTC.